The rows below give T cell receptor beta chains drawn from one sample of a study of patients and donors after allogeneic stem cell transplantation. In TCRdb, the RT-PCR reads were re-called with MiXCR into one record per CDR3 protein. The sample has some 960,000 distinct CDR3 sequences; more than 15% are singletons. Input material: blood, either unsorted or a sorted T cell fraction (not recorded which). The receptors shown here come from a human donor who was either an allogeneic HSCT recipient or a stem cell or donor lymphocyte infusion donor (not recorded which). It is not recorded whose cells these are; they may come from a transplant donor. The CDR3 runs from the conserved cysteine through the conserved F or W. Fields, in order: J gene, D gene, clone size, V gene, CDR3 DNA, CDR3 protein. D genes are given only for firm matches. Expanded clones get a size class; other rows say once, few or many, or leave the size out.

TRBJ2-7,.,few,TRBV6-2/TRBV6-3,TGTGCCAGCAGTCCTCCGAGCCCCTTCATCCACGAGCAGTACTTC,CASSPPSPFIHEQYF
TRBJ2-2,.,few,TRBV12-3/TRBV12-4,TGTGCAATATGGCACGCAAACACCGGGGAGCTGTTTTTT,CAIWHANTGELFF
TRBJ2-7,.,many,TRBV18,TGTGCCAGCTCACCGTCGATCTACGAGCAGTACTTC,CASSPSIYEQYF
TRBJ2-3,TRBD2,few,TRBV20-1,TGCAGTGCGGTGACTAGCGGACTCACAGATACGCAGTATTTT,CSAVTSGLTDTQYF
TRBJ2-7,.,few,TRBV10-3,TGTGCCACCCGACCCGAATCCTACGAGCAGTACTTC,CATRPESYEQYF
TRBJ1-4,.,.,TRBV10-3,TGTGCCATCAGTCCGAGAACTAATGAAAAACTGTTTTTT,CAISPRTNEKLFF
TRBJ1-2,TRBD1,.,TRBV5-5,TGTGCCAGCAGCTTACGGGCAGGGGGCGCGGATGGCTACACCTTC,CASSLRAGGADGYTF
TRBJ1-5,TRBD1,many,TRBV9,TGTGCCAGCAGCCGGACAGGGGCCTCCCAGTCCCAGCATTTT,CASSRTGASQSQHF
TRBJ1-1,.,.,TRBV20-1,TGCAGTGGGTTAGTGGGCACTGAAGCTTTCTTT,CSGLVGTEAFF
TRBJ2-1,.,many,TRBV10-3,TGTGCCATCACCCCCGGGCCCGAAGAGCAGTTCTTC,CAITPGPEEQFF
TRBJ2-2,.,.,TRBV6-1,TGTGCCAGCAGTGAATACGCAGGGAGTGCCGGGGAGCTGTTTTTT,CASSEYAGSAGELFF
TRBJ2-3,TRBD2,.,TRBV6-5,TGTGCCAGCAGTTCAGTAGCGGGGGGGTTCACAGATACGCAGTATTTT,CASSSVAGGFTDTQYF
TRBJ2-7,TRBD2,few,TRBV9,TGTGCCAGCAGCCCTCCCTCGGGTAGCGGGCGTGCCTACGAGCAGTACTTC,CASSPPSGSGRAYEQYF
TRBJ1-3,.,.,TRBV7-9,TGTGCCAGCAGCTCCCAAGGAACTCTCTCTGGAAACACCATATATTTT,CASSSQGTLSGNTIYF
TRBJ1-5,TRBD1,once,TRBV15,TGTGCCACCAGCAGGAACGGACAGGGTATCAATCAGCCCCAGCATTTT,CATSRNGQGINQPQHF
TRBJ2-4,.,.,TRBV7-9,TGTGCCAGCAGCGCGAGAGTCAGGCCAAACATTCAGTACTTC,CASSARVRPNIQYF
TRBJ2-1,.,few,TRBV12-3/TRBV12-4,TGTGCCAGCAGTCTACCCGACAGGACCTCCTACAATGAGCAGTTCTTC,CASSLPDRTSYNEQFF
TRBJ2-5,.,.,TRBV6-1,TGTGCCCAGGGGCTCCAAGAGACCCAGTACTTC,CAQGLQETQYF
TRBJ1-5,TRBD1,few,TRBV4-2,TGTGCCAGCAGCCCTATAGGACAGGGGGGTAATCAGCCCCAGCATTTT,CASSPIGQGGNQPQHF
TRBJ2-5,TRBD2,few,TRBV6-5,TGTGCCAGCAGTTATGCGGGGCTAGCGGGGGAGCAAGAGACCCAGTACTTC,CASSYAGLAGEQETQYF
TRBJ2-7,TRBD1,.,TRBV3-1,TGTGCCAGCAGCCAAGAGGACAGGCCCTCCTACGAGCAGTACTTC,CASSQEDRPSYEQYF
TRBJ2-5,.,.,TRBV6-5,TGTGCCAGCAGTTACTCGAGCAACCAAGAGACCCAGTACTTC,CASSYSSNQETQYF